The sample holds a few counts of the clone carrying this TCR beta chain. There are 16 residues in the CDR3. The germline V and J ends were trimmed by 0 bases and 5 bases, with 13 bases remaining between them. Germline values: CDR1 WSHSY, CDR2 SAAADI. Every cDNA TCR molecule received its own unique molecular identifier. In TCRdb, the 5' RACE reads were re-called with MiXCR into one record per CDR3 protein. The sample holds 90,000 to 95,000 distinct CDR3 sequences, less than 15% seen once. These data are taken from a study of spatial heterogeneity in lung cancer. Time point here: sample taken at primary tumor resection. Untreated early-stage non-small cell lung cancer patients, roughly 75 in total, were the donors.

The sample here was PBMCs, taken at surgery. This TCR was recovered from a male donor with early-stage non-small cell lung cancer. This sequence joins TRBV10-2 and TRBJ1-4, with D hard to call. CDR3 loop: CASSESLGSGNEKLFF. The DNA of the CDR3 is TGCGCCAGCAGTGAGTCCCTAGGCTCGGGAAATGAAAAACTGTTTTTT.